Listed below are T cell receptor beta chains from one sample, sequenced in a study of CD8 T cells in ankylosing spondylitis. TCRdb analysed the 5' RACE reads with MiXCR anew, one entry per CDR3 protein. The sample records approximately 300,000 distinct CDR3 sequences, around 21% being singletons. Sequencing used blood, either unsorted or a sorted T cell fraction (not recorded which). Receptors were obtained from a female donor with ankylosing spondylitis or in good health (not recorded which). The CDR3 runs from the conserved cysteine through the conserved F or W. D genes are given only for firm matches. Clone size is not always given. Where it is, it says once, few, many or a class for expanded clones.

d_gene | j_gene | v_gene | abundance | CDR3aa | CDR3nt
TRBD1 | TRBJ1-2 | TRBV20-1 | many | CSAPGQGVRGYTF | TGCAGTGCCCCGGGACAGGGGGTTAGGGGCTACACCTTC
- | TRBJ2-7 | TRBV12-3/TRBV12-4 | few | CASSLALGAASYEQYF | TGTGCCAGCAGTTTAGCGCTGGGCGCGGCCTCCTACGAGCAGTACTTC
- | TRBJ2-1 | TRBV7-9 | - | CASSLGLGQFF | TGTGCCAGCAGCTTGGGACTCGGGCAGTTCTTC
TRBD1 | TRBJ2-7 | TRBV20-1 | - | CSAQRDGQDMKQYF | TGCAGTGCCCAAAGGGACGGACAGGATATGAAGCAGTACTTC
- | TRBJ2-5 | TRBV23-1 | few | CASIEGGLTGWRSRTQYF | TGCGCCAGCATAGAGGGCGGACTAACGGGATGGAGGTCGCGGACCCAGTACTTC
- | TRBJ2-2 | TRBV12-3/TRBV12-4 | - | CASSPVPGAGELFF | TGTGCCAGCAGTCCTGTCCCGGGAGCCGGGGAGCTGTTTTTT
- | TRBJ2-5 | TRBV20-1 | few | CSARVSGLMETQYF | TGCAGTGCTAGAGTATCTGGGCTAATGGAGACCCAGTACTTC
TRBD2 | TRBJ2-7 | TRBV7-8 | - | CASSLTSGRIPSYEQYF | TGTGCCAGCAGCTTGACTAGCGGGAGGATACCGTCGTACGAGCAGTACTTC
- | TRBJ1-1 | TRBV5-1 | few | CASSLAATEAFF | TGCGCCAGCAGCTTGGCGGCGACTGAAGCTTTCTTT
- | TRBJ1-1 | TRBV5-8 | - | CASSLRSGIGTEAFF | TGTGCCAGCAGCTTGAGGTCGGGGATAGGGACTGAAGCTTTCTTT
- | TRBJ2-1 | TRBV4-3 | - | CASSQEIADYYNEQFF | TGCGCCAGCAGCCAAGAAATAGCAGACTACTACAATGAGCAGTTCTTC
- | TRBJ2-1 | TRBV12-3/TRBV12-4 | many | CASSTQRLALSSYNEQFF | TGTGCCAGCAGTACGCAGCGTCTGGCCCTGAGCTCCTACAATGAGCAGTTCTTC
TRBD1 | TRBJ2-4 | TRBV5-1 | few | CASSPTGGKNIQYF | TGCGCCAGCAGCCCGACAGGGGGCAAGAACATTCAGTACTTC
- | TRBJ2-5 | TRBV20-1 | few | CSAAPGAEGETQYF | TGCAGTGCTGCCCCGGGAGCTGAGGGAGAGACCCAGTACTTC
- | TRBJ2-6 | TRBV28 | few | CAIRRSGANVLTF | TGTGCCATACGAAGGTCTGGGGCCAACGTCCTGACTTTC
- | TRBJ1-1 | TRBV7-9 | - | CASSPDGGAWGEAFF | TGTGCCAGCAGCCCCGACGGGGGGGCTTGGGGTGAAGCTTTCTTT